Listed below are T cell receptor beta chains from one sample, sequenced in a study of beta chain features in type 1 diabetes. Measured with immunoSEQ multiplex PCR; TCRdb has only the in-frame clones, and not every one. The table records some 360,000 clones, roughly a fifth of them present only once. Sequenced: naive CD4+ T cells from blood. All receptors come from a woman younger than 35 in good health. Each CDR3 is given with its conserved first and last residue.

16	TRBV25-1	TRBJ2-3	CASSPPLAGPSDTQYF
15	TRBV19	TRBJ2-5	CASGPPGQSPGAQYF
12	TRBV9	TRBJ2-1	CASSALYNEQFF
15	TRBV6-5	TRBJ2-3	CASSYSGGSMNTQYF
16	TRBV30	TRBJ2-7	CAWSGGGRTSSYEQYF
11	TRBV29-1	TRBJ1-2	CSVGTVYGYTF
17	TRBV4-1	TRBJ2-7	CASSQLRDSDFSYEQYF
15	TRBV30	TRBJ1-1	CAWSVGPGLRTEAFF
14	TRBV9	TRBJ2-1	CASSVGQGTSEQFF
13	TRBV18	TRBJ2-3	CASSERITDTQYF
15	TRBV5-1	TRBJ2-2	CASSLGTVETGELFF
13	TRBV5-4	TRBJ2-1	CASSATGGDEQFF
15	TRBV11-2	TRBJ2-1	CASSLSTGTYNEQFF
13	TRBV23-1	TRBJ1-2	CASSQFRAYGYTF
13	TRBV18	TRBJ1-2	CASSPGTVYGYTF
15	TRBV30	TRBJ2-7	CAWSGRDRVTYEQYF
14	TRBV27	TRBJ2-3	CASTSGGVRDTQYF
15	TRBV27	TRBJ1-1	CASSFVDRLNTEAFF
14	TRBV5-8	TRBJ2-3	CASSLFPSADTQYF
14	TRBV2	TRBJ2-5	CASTTVSVQETQYF
13	TRBV12-5	TRBJ1-2	CASGLARGYGYTF
17	TRBV7-9	TRBJ2-3	CASSLVPRGGPPDTQYF
14	TRBV4-2	TRBJ2-7	CASSRQGSSYEQYF
19	TRBV7-9	TRBJ2-6	CASSLRGRGRNSGANVLTF
15	TRBV5-4	TRBJ2-1	CASSFGTGGYNEQFF
11	TRBV30	TRBJ1-1	CAWRGATEAFF
13	TRBV11-1	TRBJ1-2	CASSSTGIYGYTF
14	TRBV5-1	TRBJ2-7	CASSLPGQGHEQYF
16	TRBV7-8	TRBJ2-7	CASSLAGLFTPYEQYF
16	TRBV7-2	TRBJ1-2	CASSLVGGREDYGYTF
13	TRBV30	TRBJ1-2	CAWDRGYGYGYTF
18	TRBV2	TRBJ1-5	CASRNYRDSDGGNQPQHF
14	TRBV30	TRBJ1-6	CAWSVGQGGSPLHF
14	TRBV18	TRBJ2-7	CASSPDRANYEQYF
16	TRBV30	TRBJ2-5	CAWSDPSPVPGETQYF
15	TRBV18	TRBJ1-1	CASSQGQTENTEAFF
18	TRBV15	TRBJ2-1	CATSRDRKERGSYNEQFF
15	TRBV5-1	TRBJ2-1	CASSFTLAGADEQFF
16	TRBV10-3	TRBJ1-5	CAISESGSGVGQPQHF
17	TRBV15	TRBJ1-2	CATSRDKTGDLDYGYTF
16	TRBV18	TRBJ2-1	CASSPKQTSQGNEQFF
15	TRBV9	TRBJ2-7	CASSVGREVRYEQYF
13	TRBV18	TRBJ1-5	CASSAGFDQPQHF
15	TRBV4-1	TRBJ1-1	CASSHVGQGRTEAFF
19	TRBV27	TRBJ2-1	CASSFRTSGRNPLQSEQFF
15	TRBV30	TRBJ1-2	CAWSTKDTSNYGYTF